This T cell receptor beta chain emerged from a study of T cell responses to AZD1222 COVID-19 vaccine. Overall study findings and caveats: In the spike-specific TCR repertoire, nearly half reportedly target unmutated variant regions. Seropositive AZD1222 recipients at baseline numbered only five or six. None of the repertoires were sampled until the peak T cell response had passed.

Assay used: immunoSEQ multiplex PCR; TCRdb lists only in-frame clones, some missing. The sample holds roughly 140,000 clones, 90% to 95% seen once. With respect to this clone: What it binds is unknown.

Per the germline V gene, CDR1 is MGHRA and CDR2 is YSYEKL. The ends lost 4 bases at V and 4 bases at J; junction bases unmatched: 24. The CDR3 runs to 20 residues. The source is an adult who had recovered from COVID-19. The specimen was peripheral blood, collected after recovery from COVID-19. This chain uses TRBV4-1 with TRBJ2-5; 7 bases align to TRBD1. CDR3 DNA: TGCGCCAGCAGCCCCTACATCGAGGGGACGGCCAAGGGGGCGCGAGAGACCCAGTACTTC. It translates to CASSPYIEGTAKGARETQYF.